One and the same sample provided the 10 T cell receptor beta chains below, sequenced in a study of T cells in narcolepsy. The method was immunoSEQ multiplex PCR; TCRdb's version includes in-frame clones alone and lacks a portion of them. The top ten clones hold about 1% of a sample with around 35,000 clones, 65% to 85% of them seen once. Sequencing was carried out using memory (CD45RA-) CD4+ T cells from blood. These receptors came from a human donor in good health.

V usage is TRBV7-9 and J usage is TRBJ2-1; 10 bases agree with TRBD2. Trimming took 2 bases from V and 5 from J; bases not matched to a gene: 9. Looked up from germline, CDR1 is SEHNR and CDR2 is FQNEAQ (reference sequence). This CDR3 comprises 17 residues. The DNA for the CDR3 is TGTGCCAGCAGCTTAAGACTAGCGGGTAGACGCGACAATGAGCAGTTCTTC. Encoded protein: CASSLRLAGRRDNEQFF.

The chain couples TRBV7-2 to TRBJ2-5; D gene uncertain. The V gene's germline CDR1 is SGHTA and CDR2 FQGNSA. With 1 base removed from V and 4 bases from J, the gap between germline ends came to 10 bases. The CDR3 loop spans 14 amino acids. CDR3 DNA sequence: TGTGCCAGCAGCTTAGAGCTAGTCACAGAGACCCAGTACTTC. It codes for CASSLELVTETQYF.

The chain uses TRBV18 and TRBJ1-6; 10 bases line up with TRBD1. The CDR3 is 15 amino acids. J was trimmed by 7 bases and V by 5 bases; bases with no gene match: 5. Germline V gene data show CDR1 as KGHSH and CDR2 as LQKENI. The CDR3 DNA follows: TGTGCCAGCTCAGGTGGGACAGGGGCGAATTCACCCCTCCACTTT. Its protein product is CASSGGTGANSPLHF.

This clone has a single count. The chain couples TRBV5-4 to TRBJ2-2; D gene ambiguous. V lost 6 bases, J lost 3 bases, and 6 bases lay in between. Germline V gene data show CDR1 as SGHNT and CDR2 as YYREEE (reference sequence). This CDR3 is built from 12 residues. The CDR3 here is CASTLYTGELFF. For the CDR3, the DNA is TGTGCCAGCACCCTCTACACCGGGGAGCTGTTTTTT. Full variable domain (outside the CDR3, taken from reference TRBV5-4 and TRBJ2-2): ETGVTQSPTHLIKTRGQQVTLRCSSQSGHNTVSWYQQALGQGPQFIFQYYREEENGRGNFPPRFSGLQFPNYSSELNVNALELDDSALYLCASTLYTGELFFGEGSRLTVL.

The chain has TRBV2 and TRBJ1-5; a possible D gene is TRBD1 (6 bases). This CDR3 has 16 amino acids. Germline CDR1 reads SNHLY; CDR2 reads FYNNEI. Trimming stripped 2 bases from V and 2 bases from J, with 13 bases between. DNA for the CDR3: TGTGCCAGCAGTGAACAAGGGGGAAGGGGCAATCAGCCCCAGCATTTT. It specifies CASSEQGGRGNQPQHF.

This chain joins TRBV5-4 and TRBJ2-7, with 11 bases identical to TRBD1. Per the germline V gene, CDR1 is SGHNT and CDR2 is YYREEE (reference sequence). The V segment lost 4 bases and the J segment 9 bases; nucleotides outside the gene matches: 12. This CDR3 has 15 residues. The CDR3 DNA sequence: TGTGCCAGCAGCGCCACCGGGACAGGGGGATGGCGGCAGTACTTC. Protein product: CASSATGTGGWRQYF.

Only one count was recorded for this clone. This chain uses TRBV7-9 with TRBJ2-3; the D gene is possibly TRBD2 (5 bases). The germline V gene has CDR1 SEHNR and CDR2 FQNEAQ (reference sequence). The CDR3 covers 13 residues. The ends were cut back, 5 bases at V and 4 bases at J, with 10 bases in the middle. The CDR3 is CASSAEVADTQYF. The CDR3 nucleotides are TGTGCCAGCAGCGCGGAGGTGGCAGATACGCAGTATTTT.

V usage is TRBV7-5 and J usage is TRBJ2-5. TRBV7-5 is a pseudogene locus. The CDR3 sequence is 15 residues long. CDR3 DNA: TGTGTCAGAAGCTCCCTTAGTGGGGGATCAGAGACCCAGTACTTC. Encoded protein: CVRSSLSGGSETQYF.

The J gene is TRBJ1-5, the V gene TRBV6-1, with D maybe TRBD1 (5 bases). V was clipped by 7 bases and J by 3 bases, with 10 bases between them. CDR3 length: 13 amino acids. Germline V gene sequence: CDR1 MNHNS, CDR2 SASEGT. CDR3 amino acids: CASNSRDNQPQHF. For the CDR3, the DNA is TGTGCCAGCAACTCCAGGGACAATCAGCCCCAGCATTTT.

The CDR3 DNA reads as TGTGCCAGCAGCTTGGCTCCTAGGATCTACGAGCAGTACTTC. Encoded protein: CASSLAPRIYEQYF. J is TRBJ2-7 and V is TRBV5-6; unclear D gene. V lost 0 bases and J lost 3, with 10 bases in between. Germline CDR1 reads SGHDT; CDR2 reads YYEEEE. This CDR3 comprises 14 residues. Filled out from reference TRBV5-6 and TRBJ2-7, the complete variable domain reads DAGVTQSPTHLIKTRGQQVTLRCSPKSGHDTVSWYQQALGQGPQFIFQYYEEEERQRGNFPDRFSGHQFPNYSSELNVNALLLGDSALYLCASSLAPRIYEQYFGPGTRLTVT.